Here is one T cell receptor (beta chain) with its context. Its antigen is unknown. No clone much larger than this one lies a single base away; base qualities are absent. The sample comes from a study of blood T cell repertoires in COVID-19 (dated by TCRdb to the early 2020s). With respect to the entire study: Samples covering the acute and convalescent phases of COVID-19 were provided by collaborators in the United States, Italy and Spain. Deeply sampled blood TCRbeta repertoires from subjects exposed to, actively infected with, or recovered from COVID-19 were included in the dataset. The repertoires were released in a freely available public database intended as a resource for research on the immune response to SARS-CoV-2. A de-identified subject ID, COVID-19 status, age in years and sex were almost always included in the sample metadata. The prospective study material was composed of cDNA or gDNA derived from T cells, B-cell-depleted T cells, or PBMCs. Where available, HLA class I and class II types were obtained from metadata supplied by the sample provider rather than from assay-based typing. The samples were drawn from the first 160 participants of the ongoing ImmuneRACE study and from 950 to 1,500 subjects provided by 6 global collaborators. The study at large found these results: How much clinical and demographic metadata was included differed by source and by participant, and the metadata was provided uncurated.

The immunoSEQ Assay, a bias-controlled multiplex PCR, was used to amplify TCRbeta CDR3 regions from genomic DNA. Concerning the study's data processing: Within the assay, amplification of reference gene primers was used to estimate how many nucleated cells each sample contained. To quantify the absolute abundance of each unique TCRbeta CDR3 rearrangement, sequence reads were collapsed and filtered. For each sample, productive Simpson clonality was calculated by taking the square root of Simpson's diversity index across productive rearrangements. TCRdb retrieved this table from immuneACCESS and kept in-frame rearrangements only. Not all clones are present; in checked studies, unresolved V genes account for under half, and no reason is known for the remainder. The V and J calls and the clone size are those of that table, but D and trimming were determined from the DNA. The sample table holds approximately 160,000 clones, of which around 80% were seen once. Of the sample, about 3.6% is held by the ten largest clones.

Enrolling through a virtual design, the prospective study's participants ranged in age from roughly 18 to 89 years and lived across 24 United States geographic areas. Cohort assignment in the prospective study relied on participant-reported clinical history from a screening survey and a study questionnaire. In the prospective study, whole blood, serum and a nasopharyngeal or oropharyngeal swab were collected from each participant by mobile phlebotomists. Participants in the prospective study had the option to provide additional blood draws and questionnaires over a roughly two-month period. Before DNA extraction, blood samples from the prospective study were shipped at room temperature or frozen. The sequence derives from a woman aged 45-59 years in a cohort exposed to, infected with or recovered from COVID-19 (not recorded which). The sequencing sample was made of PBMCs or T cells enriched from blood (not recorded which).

CDR3 sequence: CASSPTGDAYEQYF. At the DNA level, the sequence is TGTGCCAGCAGTCCGACAGGGGACGCCTACGAGCAGTACTTC. The chain links TRBV27 with TRBJ2-7, with 8 bases aligning to TRBD1. Sequences MNHEY (CDR1) and SMNVEV (CDR2) are obtained from the germline V gene (reference sequence). Inclusive of the bounding cysteine and phenylalanine, the CDR3 is 14 residues long. Only the CDR3 part of the read is kept: 42 bases, read in frame from the first base. The germline V and J ends show losses of 5 bases and 2 bases respectively, and no gene match explains 5 bases of the junction.